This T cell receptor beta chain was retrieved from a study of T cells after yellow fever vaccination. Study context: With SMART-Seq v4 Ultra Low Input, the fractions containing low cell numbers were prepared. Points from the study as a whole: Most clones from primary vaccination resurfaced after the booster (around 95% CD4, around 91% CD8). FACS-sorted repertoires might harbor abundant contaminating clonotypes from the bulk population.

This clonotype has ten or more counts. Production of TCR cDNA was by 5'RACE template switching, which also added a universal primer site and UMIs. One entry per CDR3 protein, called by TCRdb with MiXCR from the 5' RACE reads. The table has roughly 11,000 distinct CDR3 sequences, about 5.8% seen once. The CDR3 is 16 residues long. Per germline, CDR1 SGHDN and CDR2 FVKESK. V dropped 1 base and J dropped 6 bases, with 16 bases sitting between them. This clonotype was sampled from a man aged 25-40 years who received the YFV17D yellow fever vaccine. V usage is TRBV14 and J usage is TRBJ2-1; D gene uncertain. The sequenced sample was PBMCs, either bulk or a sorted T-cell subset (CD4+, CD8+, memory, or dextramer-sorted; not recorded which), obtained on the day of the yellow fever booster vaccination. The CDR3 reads CASSQGRPQRPNEQFF. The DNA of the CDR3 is TGTGCCAGCAGCCAAGGCCGGCCTCAGCGCCCCAATGAGCAGTTCTTC.